This TCR beta chain came from a study of blood T cells in healthy people across ages. The V and J ends lost 0 bases and 4 bases, in that order; junction bases with no gene match: 5. The CDR3 is 16 amino acids. Germline V gene lookup returns CDR1 LGHDT and CDR2 YNNKEL (reference sequence). Isolation recovered at least 7 million PBMCs from every sample. Together with a sample-barcoded 5' primer, a J-beta primer mix was included in a second PCR lasting about 7 to 12 cycles. Each sample yielded at least 2.5 million CDR3-containing paired-end reads. MiXCR, run by TCRdb on the 5' RACE reads, gives a single entry per CDR3 protein. The data contain more than 500,000 distinct CDR3 sequences, about 25% of them singletons. To note about this clonotype: No antigen is known for it.

Whole-study results and caveats: Naive CD4+ cells and diversity were both higher in long-lived donors than in aged donors.

The data also belong to a second study, concerning T cells of mothers and their children. That investigation notes: Sample barcodes and 2-4 random nucleotides came from the second PCR's M1S primer.

The sequence was obtained from a boy aged 2 to 10 in good health. Sequences were obtained from blood. This chain joins TRBV3-1 and TRBJ2-1, with 8 bases aligning to TRBD2. The CDR3, as DNA: TGTGCCAGCAGCCAAGATAGGGTAGCGGGGTACAATGAGCAGTTCTTC. It is translated as CASSQDRVAGYNEQFF.